This T cell receptor (beta chain) appears in the sequencing data of a study of shared clonotypes between healthy human individuals. Germline V gene data show CDR1 as SGDLS and CDR2 as YYNGEE. Germline trimming cut 3 bases from V and 2 bases from J; bases unmatched to any gene: 5. The CDR3 is made up of 15 amino acids. Of note for this clone: The antigen is not known.

Overall study results and limits: Clonotypes shared by all four sorted-subset donors had higher generation probabilities than non-shared clonotypes. Clonotype sharing across a handful of donors was observed for about 4.8% of naive CD4 clonotypes.

A deep-level run was used for the assay. Data came from immunoSEQ multiplex PCR; TCRdb stores just in-frame clones and leaves some out. The repertoire holds approximately 1,000,000 clones, with approximately 75% as singletons. Source material: memory CD4+ T cells from PBMCs. The subset is: CD45RA-negative fraction. The clonotype was recovered from a man between 18 and 29 years old in good health. Some clones in this sample may be carry-over from other donors' samples. The chain uses TRBV9 and TRBJ1-3; 7 positions agree with TRBD1. CDR3 residues: CASSARTGTGNTIYF. CDR3 DNA: TGTGCCAGCAGCGCCCGGACAGGAACTGGAAACACCATATATTTT.